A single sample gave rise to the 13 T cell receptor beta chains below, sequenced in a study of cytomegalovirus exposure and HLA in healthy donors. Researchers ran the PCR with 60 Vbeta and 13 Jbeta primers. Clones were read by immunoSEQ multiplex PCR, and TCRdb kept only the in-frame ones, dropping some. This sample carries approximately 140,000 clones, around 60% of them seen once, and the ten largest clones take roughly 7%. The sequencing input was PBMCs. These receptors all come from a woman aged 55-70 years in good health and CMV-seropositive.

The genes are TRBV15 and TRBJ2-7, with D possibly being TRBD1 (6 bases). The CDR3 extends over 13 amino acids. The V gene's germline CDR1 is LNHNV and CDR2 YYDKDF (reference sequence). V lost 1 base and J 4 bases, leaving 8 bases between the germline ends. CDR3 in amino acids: CATSRVDSYEQYF. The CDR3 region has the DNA TGTGCCACCAGCAGAGTGGACAGTTACGAGCAGTACTTC.

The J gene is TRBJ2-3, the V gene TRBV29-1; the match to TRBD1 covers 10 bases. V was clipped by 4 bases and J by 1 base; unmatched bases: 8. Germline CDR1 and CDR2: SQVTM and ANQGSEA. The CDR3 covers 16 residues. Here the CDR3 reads CSVGDRGYLGTDTQYF. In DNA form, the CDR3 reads TGCAGCGTTGGGGACAGGGGCTATCTCGGCACAGATACGCAGTATTTT.

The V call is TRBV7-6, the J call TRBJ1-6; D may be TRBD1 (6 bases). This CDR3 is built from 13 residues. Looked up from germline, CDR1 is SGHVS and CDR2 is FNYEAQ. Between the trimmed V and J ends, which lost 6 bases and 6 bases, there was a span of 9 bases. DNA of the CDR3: TGTGCCAGCAGTTTACAGGGTAATTCACCCCTCCACTTT. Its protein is CASSLQGNSPLHF. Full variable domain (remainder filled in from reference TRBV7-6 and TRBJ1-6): GAGVSQSPRYKVTKRGQDVALRCDPISGHVSLYWYRQALGQGPEFLTYFNYEAQQDKSGLPNDRFSAERPEGSISTLTIQRTEQRDSAMYRCASSLQGNSPLHFGNGTRLTVT.

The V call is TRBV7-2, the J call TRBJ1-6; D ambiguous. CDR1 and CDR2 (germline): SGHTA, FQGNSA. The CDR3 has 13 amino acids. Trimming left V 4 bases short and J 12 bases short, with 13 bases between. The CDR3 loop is CASSSREPIPLHF. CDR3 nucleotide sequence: TGTGCCAGCAGCTCCCGGGAACCTATACCCCTCCACTTT.

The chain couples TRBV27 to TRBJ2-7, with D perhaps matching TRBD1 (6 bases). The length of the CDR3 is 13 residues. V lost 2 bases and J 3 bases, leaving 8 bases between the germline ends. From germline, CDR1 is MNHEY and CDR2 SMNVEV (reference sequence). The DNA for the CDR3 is TGTGCCAGCAGTTTAGGACAGTACTACGAGCAGTACTTC. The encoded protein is CASSLGQYYEQYF.

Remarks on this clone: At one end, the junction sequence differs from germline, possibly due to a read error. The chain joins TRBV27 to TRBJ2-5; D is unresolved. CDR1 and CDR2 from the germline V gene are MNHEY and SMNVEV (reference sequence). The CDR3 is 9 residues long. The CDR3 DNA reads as TGTGCCAGCAAAAGCCTAGAGAACTTC. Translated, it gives CASKSLENF.

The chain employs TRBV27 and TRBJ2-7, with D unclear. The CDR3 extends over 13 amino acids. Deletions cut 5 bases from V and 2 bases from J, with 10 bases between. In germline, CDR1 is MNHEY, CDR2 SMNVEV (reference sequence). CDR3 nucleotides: TGTGCCAGCAGTCCTTACACCGCCTACGAGCAGTACTTC. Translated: CASSPYTAYEQYF.

CDR3 bases: TGTGCCAGCTCACCAGCCTCCCTAGCGGGAGGTTCCAAAAACATTCAGTACTTC. Translation: CASSPASLAGGSKNIQYF. The chain carries TRBV18 and TRBJ2-4; 11 nucleotides match TRBD2. Looked up from germline, CDR1 is KGHSH and CDR2 is LQKENI. Germline trimming cut 2 bases from V and 2 bases from J; bases unmatched to any gene: 8. The CDR3 sequence is 18 residues long.

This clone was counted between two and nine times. The CDR3 nucleotides read TGTGCCAGCAGCTTAGGCCCGGCGGGAGTGGGGGAGACCCAGTACTTC. Encoded protein: CASSLGPAGVGETQYF. The J gene is TRBJ2-5, the V gene TRBV7-2; 7 bases line up with TRBD2. The CDR3 is 16 residues long. The ends lost 1 base at V and 5 bases at J; junction bases unmatched: 10. The germline V gene has CDR1 SGHTA and CDR2 FQGNSA.

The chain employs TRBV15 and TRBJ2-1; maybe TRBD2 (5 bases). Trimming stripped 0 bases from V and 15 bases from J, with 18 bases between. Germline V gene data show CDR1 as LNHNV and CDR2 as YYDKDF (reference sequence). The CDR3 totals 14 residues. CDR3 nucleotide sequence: TGTGCCACCAGCAGAGAGATTACGGCTAGCTTGCGGTTCTTC. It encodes CATSREITASLRFF.

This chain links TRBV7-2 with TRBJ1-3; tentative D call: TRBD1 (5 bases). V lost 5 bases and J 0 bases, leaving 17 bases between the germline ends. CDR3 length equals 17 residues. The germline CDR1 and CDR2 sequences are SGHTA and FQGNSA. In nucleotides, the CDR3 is TGTGCCAGCAGCCCCGTGGGGGGTCCCCTCTCTGGAAACACCATATATTTT. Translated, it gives CASSPVGGPLSGNTIYF.

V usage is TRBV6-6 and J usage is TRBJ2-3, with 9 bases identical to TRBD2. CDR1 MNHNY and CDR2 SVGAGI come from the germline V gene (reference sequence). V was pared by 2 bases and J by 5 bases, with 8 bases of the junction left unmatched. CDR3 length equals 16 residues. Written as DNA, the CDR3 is TGTGCCAGCAGTTACCAAGATAGCGGGAGTATAGATACGCAGTATTTT. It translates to CASSYQDSGSIDTQYF.

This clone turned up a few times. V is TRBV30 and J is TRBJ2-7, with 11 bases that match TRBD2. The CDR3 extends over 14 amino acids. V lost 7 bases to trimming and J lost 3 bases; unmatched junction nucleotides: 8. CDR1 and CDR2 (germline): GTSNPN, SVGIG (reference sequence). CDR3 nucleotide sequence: TGTGCCTCCGACACCGGGACTAGCGGCTACGAGCAGTACTTC. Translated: CASDTGTSGYEQYF.